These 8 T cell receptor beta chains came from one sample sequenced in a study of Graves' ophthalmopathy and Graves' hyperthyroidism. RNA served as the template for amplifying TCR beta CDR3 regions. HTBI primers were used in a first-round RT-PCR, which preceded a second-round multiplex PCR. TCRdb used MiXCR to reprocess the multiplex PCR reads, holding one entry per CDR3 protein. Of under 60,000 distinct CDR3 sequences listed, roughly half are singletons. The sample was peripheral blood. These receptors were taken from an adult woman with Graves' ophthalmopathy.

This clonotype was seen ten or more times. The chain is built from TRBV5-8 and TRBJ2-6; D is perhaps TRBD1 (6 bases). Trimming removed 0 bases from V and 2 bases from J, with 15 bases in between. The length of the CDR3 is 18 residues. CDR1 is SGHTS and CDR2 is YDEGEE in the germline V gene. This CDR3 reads CASSLEGVSQAGANVLTF. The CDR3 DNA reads TGTGCCAGCAGCTTGGAGGGGGTCAGCCAGGCTGGGGCCAACGTCCTGACTTTC.

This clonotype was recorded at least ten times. The CDR3 spells CASSLYTVNTGELFF. The CDR3 bases are TGTGCCAGCAGCTTGTATACGGTGAACACCGGGGAGCTGTTTTTT. This sequence joins TRBV5-8 and TRBJ2-2; D gene ambiguous. Trimming cost V 1 base and J 1 base, with 8 bases left between them. The CDR3 consists of 15 residues. CDR1 is SGHTS and CDR2 is YDEGEE in the germline V gene.

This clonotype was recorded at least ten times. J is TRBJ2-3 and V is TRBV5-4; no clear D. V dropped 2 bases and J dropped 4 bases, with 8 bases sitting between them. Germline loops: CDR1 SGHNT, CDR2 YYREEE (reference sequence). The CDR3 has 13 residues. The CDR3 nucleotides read TGTGCCAGCAGCTTAGGGTTCGCAGATACGCAGTATTTT. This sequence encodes CASSLGFADTQYF.

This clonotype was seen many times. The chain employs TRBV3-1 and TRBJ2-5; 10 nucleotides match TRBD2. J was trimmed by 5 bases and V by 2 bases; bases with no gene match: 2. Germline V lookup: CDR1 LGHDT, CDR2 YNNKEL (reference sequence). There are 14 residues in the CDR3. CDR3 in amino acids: CASSQSGGAETQYF. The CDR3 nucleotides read TGTGCCAGCAGCCAAAGCGGGGGGGCGGAGACCCAGTACTTC.

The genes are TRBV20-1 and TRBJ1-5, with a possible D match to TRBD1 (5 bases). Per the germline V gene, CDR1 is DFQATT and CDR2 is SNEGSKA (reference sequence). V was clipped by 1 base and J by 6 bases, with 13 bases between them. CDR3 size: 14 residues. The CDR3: CSARGSAGSQPQHF. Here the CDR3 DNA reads TGCAGTGCTAGAGGGTCGGCAGGGAGTCAGCCCCAGCATTTT.

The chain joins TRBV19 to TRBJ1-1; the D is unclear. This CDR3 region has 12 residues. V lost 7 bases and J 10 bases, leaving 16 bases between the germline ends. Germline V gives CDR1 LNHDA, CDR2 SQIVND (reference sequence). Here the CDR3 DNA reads TGTGCCAGTAATATGCAAGGAGGGAGAGCTTTCTTT. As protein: CASNMQGGRAFF.

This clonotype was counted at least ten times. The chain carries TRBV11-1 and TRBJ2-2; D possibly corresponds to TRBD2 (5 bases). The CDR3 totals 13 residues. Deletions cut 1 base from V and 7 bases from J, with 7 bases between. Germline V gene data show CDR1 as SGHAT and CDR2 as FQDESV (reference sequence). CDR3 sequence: CASSLGGLGELFF. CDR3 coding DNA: TGTGCCAGCAGCTTAGGAGGGCTCGGGGAGCTGTTTTTT.

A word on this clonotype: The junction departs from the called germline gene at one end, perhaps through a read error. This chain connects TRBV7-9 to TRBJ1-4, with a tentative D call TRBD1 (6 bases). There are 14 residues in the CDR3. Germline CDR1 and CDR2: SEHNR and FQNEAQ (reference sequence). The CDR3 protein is CAISSGASNEKLFF. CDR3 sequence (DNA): TGTGCCATATCGTCAGGGGCCTCTAATGAAAAACTGTTTTTC.